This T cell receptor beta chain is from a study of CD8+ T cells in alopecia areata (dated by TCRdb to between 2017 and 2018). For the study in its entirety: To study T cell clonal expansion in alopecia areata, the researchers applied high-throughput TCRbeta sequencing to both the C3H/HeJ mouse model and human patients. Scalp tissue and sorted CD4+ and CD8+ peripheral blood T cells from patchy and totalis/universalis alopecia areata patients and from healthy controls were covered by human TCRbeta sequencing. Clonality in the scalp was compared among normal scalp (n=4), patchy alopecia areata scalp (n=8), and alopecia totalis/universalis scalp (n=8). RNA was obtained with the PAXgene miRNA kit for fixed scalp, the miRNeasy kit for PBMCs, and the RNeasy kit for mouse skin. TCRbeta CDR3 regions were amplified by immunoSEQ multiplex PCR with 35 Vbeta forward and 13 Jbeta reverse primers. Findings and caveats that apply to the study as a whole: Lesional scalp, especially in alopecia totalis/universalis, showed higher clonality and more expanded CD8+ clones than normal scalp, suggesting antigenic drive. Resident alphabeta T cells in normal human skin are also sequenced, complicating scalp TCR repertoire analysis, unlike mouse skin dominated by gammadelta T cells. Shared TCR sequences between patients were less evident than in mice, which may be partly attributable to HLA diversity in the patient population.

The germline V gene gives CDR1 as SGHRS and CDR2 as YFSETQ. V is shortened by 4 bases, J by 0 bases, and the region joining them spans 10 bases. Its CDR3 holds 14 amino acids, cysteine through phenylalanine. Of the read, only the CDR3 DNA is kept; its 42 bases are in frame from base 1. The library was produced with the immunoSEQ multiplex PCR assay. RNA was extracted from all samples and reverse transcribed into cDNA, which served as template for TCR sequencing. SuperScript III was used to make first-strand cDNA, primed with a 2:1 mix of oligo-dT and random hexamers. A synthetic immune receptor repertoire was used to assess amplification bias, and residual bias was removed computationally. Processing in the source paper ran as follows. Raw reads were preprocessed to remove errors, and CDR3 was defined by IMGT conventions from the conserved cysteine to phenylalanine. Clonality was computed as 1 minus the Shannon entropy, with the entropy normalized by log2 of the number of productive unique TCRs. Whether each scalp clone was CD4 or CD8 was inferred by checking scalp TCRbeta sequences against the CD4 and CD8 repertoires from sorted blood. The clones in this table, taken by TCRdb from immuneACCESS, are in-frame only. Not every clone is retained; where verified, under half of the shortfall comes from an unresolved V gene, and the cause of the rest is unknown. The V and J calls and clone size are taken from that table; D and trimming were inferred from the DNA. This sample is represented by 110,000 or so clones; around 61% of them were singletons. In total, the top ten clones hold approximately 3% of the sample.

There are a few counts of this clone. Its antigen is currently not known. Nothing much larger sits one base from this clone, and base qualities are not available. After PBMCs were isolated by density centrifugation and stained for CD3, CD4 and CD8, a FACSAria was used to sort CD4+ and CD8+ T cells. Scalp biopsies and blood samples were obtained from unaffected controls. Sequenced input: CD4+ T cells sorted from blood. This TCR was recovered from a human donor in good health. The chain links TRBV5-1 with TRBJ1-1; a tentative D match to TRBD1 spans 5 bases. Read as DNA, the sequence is TGCGCCAGCAGCCACAGGTGGCTGAACACTGAAGCTTTCTTT. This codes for CASSHRWLNTEAFF.